The rows below give T cell receptor beta chains drawn from one sample of a study of PD-1 blockade in classical Hodgkin lymphoma. Profiling relied on immunoSEQ multiplex PCR, and the TCRdb table lists in-frame clones only, not all of them. The sample lists around 99,000 clones; roughly 80% were seen once. The specimen comprised peripheral blood mononuclear cells (PBMCs), sampled before the second cycle of nivolumab. Receptor source: a human donor with classical Hodgkin lymphoma. Both conserved end residues are part of each CDR3. Each record gives: J gene, V gene, clone size, D gene, CDR3 protein, CDR3 DNA. D genes are given only for firm matches. Clone size is stated in some rows and not others, as once, few, many or a class when expanded.

TRBJ1-1 TRBV5-1 - - CASSLEGFGTEAFF TGCGCCAGCAGCTTGGAGGGTTTCGGCACTGAAGCTTTCTTT
TRBJ2-5 TRBV7-3 - - CASSLRGQKETQYF TGTGCCAGCAGCTTAAGAGGACAGAAAGAGACCCAGTACTTC
TRBJ1-5 TRBV5-8 - TRBD1 CASSQGQSYQPQHF TGTGCCAGCAGCCAGGGACAGTCGTATCAGCCCCAGCATTTT
TRBJ2-3 TRBV28 - - CASSLGRNTQYF TGTGCCAGCAGTTTGGGAAGAAATACGCAGTATTTT
TRBJ2-4 TRBV5-1 - TRBD2 CASSLALAGGAKNIQYF TGCGCCAGCAGCTTGGCTTTGGCGGGAGGGGCCAAAAACATTCAGTACTTC
TRBJ2-7 TRBV14 - TRBD2 CASSPLAGGPDYEQYF TGTGCCAGCAGCCCCCTCGCGGGAGGGCCTGACTACGAGCAGTACTTC
TRBJ2-7 TRBV30 - - CAWSVGGSSYEQYF TGTGCCTGGAGTGTAGGAGGGAGCTCCTACGAGCAGTACTTC
TRBJ1-2 TRBV4-1 few - CASSQSKSRDYGYTF TGCGCCAGCAGCCAGTCAAAGAGCAGAGATTATGGCTACACCTTC
TRBJ2-7 TRBV6-1 few - CATSRTERYEQYF TGTGCCACCAGTCGGACGGAACGCTACGAGCAGTACTTC
TRBJ1-2 TRBV5-4 - - CASSFAGNANYGYTF TGTGCCAGCAGCTTCGCAGGGAACGCTAACTATGGCTACACCTTC
TRBJ1-1 TRBV16 many - CASSPDRLGTEAFF TGTGCCAGCAGCCCCGACAGGTTGGGGACTGAAGCTTTCTTT
TRBJ2-1 TRBV7-8 - TRBD1 CASSIDRGIYNEQFF TGTGCCAGCAGCATCGACAGGGGGATTTACAATGAGCAGTTCTTC
TRBJ2-7 TRBV11-2 - TRBD1 CASSTSGTGTYEQYF TGTGCCAGCAGCACCTCCGGGACAGGGACCTACGAGCAGTACTTC
TRBJ2-3 TRBV5-1 - - CASSATGSDTQYF TGCGCCAGCAGCGCTACAGGGTCGGATACGCAGTATTTT
TRBJ2-1 TRBV5-1 - TRBD2 CASSLAGSGRAVEQFF TGCGCCAGCAGCTTGGCGGGCAGCGGGAGGGCAGTTGAGCAGTTCTTC
TRBJ1-1 TRBV10-3 - - CAIMSRPGLGTEAFF TGTGCCATCATGTCGCGGCCGGGATTGGGCACTGAAGCTTTCTTT
TRBJ1-5 TRBV28 - TRBD1 CASPPTGFSNQPQHF TGTGCCAGCCCCCCGACAGGGTTTAGCAATCAGCCCCAGCATTTT
TRBJ2-4 TRBV6-1 few TRBD1 CASSGRVGQGPKNIQYF TGTGCCAGCAGTGGGCGGGTGGGACAGGGACCCAAAAACATTCAGTACTTC
TRBJ1-5 TRBV2 few - CASRYSNQPQHF TGTGCCAGCAGATATAGCAATCAGCCCCAGCATTTT
TRBJ2-6 TRBV13 - - CASSLEGGSGANVLTF TGTGCCAGCAGCTTAGAAGGGGGGTCTGGGGCCAACGTCCTGACTTTC
TRBJ2-1 TRBV18 few - CASSPMRELYNEQFF TGTGCCAGCTCACCTATGAGGGAGCTCTACAATGAGCAGTTCTTC
TRBJ2-7 TRBV4-2 - - CASSRGGGAGEQYF TGTGCCAGCAGCAGGGGTGGGGGAGCTGGCGAGCAGTACTTC
TRBJ1-2 TRBV28 - TRBD1 CASSWRFRQGGGYTF TGTGCCAGCAGTTGGAGGTTCCGACAGGGGGGAGGCTACACCTTC